This T cell receptor (beta chain) was captured in a study of neurological immune-mediated disorders. Study-level findings and limits: CDR3 amino acid sequences of expanded clones were not shared across subjects, a result suggesting private repertoires in all groups. Phylogenetic grouping assigned the repertoires of 18 of 34 multiple sclerosis patients to a single cluster of related CDR3 sequences. This cluster may be a repertoire-level signature.

At least ten counts were recorded for this clonotype. Its antigen is currently unknown. Over 200 million TCR-beta sequences (from 15-18 subjects) were yielded by each sequencing run. TCRdb recomputed calls from the 5' RACE reads with MiXCR, one row per CDR3 protein. The table has tens of thousands of distinct CDR3 sequences, 3.5% to 5% seen once. CDR3 length equals 16 residues. Germline-derived CDR1 and CDR2 are SGHKS and YYEKEE (reference sequence). The germline V and J ends were trimmed by 2 bases and 6 bases, with 18 bases remaining between them. The chain uses TRBV5-5 and TRBJ2-1; maybe TRBD2 (5 bases). Sequences were obtained from PBMCs. This sequence was found in a man aged 50 or older with multiple sclerosis. CDR3 region: CASSLSGSLWRNEQFF. The CDR3 nucleotides are TGTGCCAGCAGCTTATCGGGGAGCCTTTGGCGCAATGAGCAGTTCTTC.